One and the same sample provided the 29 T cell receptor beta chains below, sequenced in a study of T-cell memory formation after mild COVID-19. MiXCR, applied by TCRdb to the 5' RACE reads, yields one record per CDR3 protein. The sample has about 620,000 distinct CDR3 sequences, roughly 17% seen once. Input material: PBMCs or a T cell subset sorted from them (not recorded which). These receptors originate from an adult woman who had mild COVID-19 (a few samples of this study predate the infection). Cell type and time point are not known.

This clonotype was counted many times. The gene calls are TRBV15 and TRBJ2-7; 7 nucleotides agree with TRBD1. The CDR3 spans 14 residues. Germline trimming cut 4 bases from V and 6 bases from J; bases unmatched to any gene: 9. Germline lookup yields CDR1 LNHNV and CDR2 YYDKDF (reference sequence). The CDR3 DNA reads TGTGCCACCAGCACCGGACAGGCGGCCAGCGAGCAGTACTTC. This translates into CATSTGQAASEQYF.

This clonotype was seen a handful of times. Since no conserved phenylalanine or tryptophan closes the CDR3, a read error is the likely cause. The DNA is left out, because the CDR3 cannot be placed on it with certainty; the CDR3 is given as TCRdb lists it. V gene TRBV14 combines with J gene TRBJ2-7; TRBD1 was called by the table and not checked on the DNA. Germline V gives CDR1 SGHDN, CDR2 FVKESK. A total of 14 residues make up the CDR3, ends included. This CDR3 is CASSQDVLGGLNTA.

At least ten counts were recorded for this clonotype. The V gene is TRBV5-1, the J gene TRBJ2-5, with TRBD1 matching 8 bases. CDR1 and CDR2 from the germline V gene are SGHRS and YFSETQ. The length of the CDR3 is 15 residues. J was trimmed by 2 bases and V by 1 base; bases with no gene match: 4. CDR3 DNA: TGCGCCAGCAGCTTGACCGGGACAGGACAAGAGACCCAGTACTTC. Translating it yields CASSLTGTGQETQYF.

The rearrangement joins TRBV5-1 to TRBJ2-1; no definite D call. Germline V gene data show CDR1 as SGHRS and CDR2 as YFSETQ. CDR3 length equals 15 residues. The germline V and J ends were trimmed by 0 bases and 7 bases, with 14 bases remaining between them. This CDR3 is CASSLEATISNEQFF. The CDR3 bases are TGCGCCAGCAGCTTGGAAGCGACAATTTCGAATGAGCAGTTCTTC.

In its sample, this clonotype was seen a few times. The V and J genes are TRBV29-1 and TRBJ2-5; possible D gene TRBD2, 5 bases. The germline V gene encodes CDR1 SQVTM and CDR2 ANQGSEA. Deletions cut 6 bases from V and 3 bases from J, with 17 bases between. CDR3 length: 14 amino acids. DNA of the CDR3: TGCAGCGTCCAATTGGGCACTAGAGAAGAGACCCAGTACTTC. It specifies CSVQLGTREETQYF. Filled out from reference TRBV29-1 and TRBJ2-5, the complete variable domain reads SAVISQKPSRDICQRGTSLTIQCQVDSQVTMMFWYRQQPGQSLTLIATANQGSEATYESGFVIDKFPISRPNLTFSTLTVSNMSPEDSSIYLCSVQLGTREETQYFGPGTRLLVL.

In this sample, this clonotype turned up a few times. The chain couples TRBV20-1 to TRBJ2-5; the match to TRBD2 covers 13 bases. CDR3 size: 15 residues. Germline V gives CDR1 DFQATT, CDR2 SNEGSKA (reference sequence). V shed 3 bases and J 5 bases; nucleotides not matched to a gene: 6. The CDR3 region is CSASTSGRGGETQYF. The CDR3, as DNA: TGCAGTGCTAGTACTAGCGGGAGGGGCGGGGAGACCCAGTACTTC.

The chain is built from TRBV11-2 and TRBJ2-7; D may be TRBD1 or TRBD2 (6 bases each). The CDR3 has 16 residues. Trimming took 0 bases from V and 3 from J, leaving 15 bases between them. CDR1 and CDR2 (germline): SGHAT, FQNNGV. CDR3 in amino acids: CASSLDGWGADYEQYF. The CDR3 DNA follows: TGTGCCAGCAGCTTAGATGGATGGGGGGCGGACTACGAGCAGTACTTC.

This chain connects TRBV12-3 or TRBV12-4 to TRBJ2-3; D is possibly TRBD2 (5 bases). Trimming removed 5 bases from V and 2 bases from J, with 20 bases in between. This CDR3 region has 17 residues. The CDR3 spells CASSPLVDGKNTDTQYF. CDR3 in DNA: TGTGCCAGCAGTCCTCTCGTGGACGGGAAAAACACAGATACGCAGTATTTT.

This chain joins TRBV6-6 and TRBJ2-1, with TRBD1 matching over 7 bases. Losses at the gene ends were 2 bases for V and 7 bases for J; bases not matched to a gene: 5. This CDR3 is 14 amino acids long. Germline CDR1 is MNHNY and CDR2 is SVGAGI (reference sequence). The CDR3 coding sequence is TGTGCCAGCAGTTACCAGACCAGGGGGAATGAGCAGTTCTTC. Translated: CASSYQTRGNEQFF.

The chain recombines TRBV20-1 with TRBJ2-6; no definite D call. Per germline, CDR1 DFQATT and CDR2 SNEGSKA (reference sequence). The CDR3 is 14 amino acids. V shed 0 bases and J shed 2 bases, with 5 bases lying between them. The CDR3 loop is CSAREQTGANVLTF. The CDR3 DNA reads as TGCAGTGCTAGAGAACAAACTGGGGCCAACGTCCTGACTTTC.

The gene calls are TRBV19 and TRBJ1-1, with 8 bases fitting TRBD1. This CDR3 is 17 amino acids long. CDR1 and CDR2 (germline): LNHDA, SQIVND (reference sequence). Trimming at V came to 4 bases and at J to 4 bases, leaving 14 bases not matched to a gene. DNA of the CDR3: TGTGCCAGTAGTACCCGCGACAGGGGTGGAGGGGGCACTGAAGCTTTCTTT. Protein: CASSTRDRGGGGTEAFF. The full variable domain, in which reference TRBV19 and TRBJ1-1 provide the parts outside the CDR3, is DGGITQSPKYLFRKEGQNVTLSCEQNLNHDAMYWYRQDPGQGLRLIYYSQIVNDFQKGDIAEGYSVSREKKESFPLTVTSAQKNPTAFYLCASSTRDRGGGGTEAFFGQGTRLTVV.

The CDR3 is CSAKTGSEPQHF. CDR3 DNA sequence: TGCAGTGCTAAGACAGGGTCGGAGCCCCAGCATTTT. The V gene is TRBV20-1, the J gene TRBJ1-5, with 7 bases aligning to TRBD1. CDR1 is DFQATT and CDR2 is SNEGSKA in the germline V gene (reference sequence). This CDR3 has 12 residues. Losses at the gene ends were 4 bases for V and 8 bases for J; bases not matched to a gene: 5.

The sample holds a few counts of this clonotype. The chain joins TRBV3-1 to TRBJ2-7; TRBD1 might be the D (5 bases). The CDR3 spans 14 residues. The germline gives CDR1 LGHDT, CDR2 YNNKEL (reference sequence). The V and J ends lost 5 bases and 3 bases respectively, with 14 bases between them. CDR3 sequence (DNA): TGTGCCAGCAGCAAAGGGGAACAGTTCTACGAGCAGTACTTC. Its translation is CASSKGEQFYEQYF.

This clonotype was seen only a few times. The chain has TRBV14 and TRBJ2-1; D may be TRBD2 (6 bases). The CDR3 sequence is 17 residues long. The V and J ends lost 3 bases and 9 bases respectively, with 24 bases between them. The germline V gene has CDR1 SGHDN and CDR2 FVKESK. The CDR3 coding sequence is TGTGCCAGCAGCCACCGACTGGGGCGGGGAGGCGGCGGTGAGCAGTTCTTC. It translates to CASSHRLGRGGGGEQFF.

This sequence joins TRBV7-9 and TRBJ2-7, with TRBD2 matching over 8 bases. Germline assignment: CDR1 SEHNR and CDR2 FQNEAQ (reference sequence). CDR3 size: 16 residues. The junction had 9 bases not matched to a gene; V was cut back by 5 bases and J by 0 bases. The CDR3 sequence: CASSPTGGTSSYEQYF. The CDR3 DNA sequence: TGTGCCAGCAGCCCCACGGGGGGGACCAGCTCCTACGAGCAGTACTTC. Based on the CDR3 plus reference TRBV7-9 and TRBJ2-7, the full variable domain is DTGVSQNPRHKITKRGQNVTFRCDPISEHNRLYWYRQTLGQGPEFLTYFQNEAQLEKSRLLSDRFSAERPKGSFSTLEIQRTEQGDSAMYLCASSPTGGTSSYEQYFGPGTRLTVT.

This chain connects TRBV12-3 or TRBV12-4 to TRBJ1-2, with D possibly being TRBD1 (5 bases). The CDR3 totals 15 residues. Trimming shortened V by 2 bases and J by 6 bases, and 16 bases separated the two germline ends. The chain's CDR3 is CASSLRPTVANGYTF. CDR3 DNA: TGTGCCAGCAGTTTACGACCGACAGTTGCGAATGGCTACACCTTC.

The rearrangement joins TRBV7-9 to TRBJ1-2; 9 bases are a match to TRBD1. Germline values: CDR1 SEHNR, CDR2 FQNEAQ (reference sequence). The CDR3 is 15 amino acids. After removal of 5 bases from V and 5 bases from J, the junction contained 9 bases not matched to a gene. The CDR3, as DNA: TGTGCCAGCAGCGCCCAGGAGACAGGGGGGTATGGCTACACCTTC. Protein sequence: CASSAQETGGYGYTF.

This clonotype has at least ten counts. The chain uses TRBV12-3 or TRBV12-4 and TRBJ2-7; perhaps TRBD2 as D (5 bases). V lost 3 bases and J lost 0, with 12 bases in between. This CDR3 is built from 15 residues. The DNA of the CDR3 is TGTGCCAGCAGTTTTTCGGGATCAGCCTCCTACGAGCAGTACTTC. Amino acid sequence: CASSFSGSASYEQYF.

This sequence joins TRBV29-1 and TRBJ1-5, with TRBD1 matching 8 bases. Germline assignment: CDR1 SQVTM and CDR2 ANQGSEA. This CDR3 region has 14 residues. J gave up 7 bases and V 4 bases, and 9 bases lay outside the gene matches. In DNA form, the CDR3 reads TGCAGCGTTGGTCGGCAGGGGGCTGACCAGCCCCAGCATTTT. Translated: CSVGRQGADQPQHF. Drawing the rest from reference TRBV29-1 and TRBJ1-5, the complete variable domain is SAVISQKPSRDICQRGTSLTIQCQVDSQVTMMFWYRQQPGQSLTLIATANQGSEATYESGFVIDKFPISRPNLTFSTLTVSNMSPEDSSIYLCSVGRQGADQPQHFGDGTRLSIL.

The CDR3 nucleotides are TGCAGCGTTGAACGCGGGGATTATAACACTGAAGCTTTCTTT. This translates into CSVERGDYNTEAFF. The chain uses TRBV29-1 and TRBJ1-1; no firm D call. The V end lost 2 bases, the J end lost 2 bases, and 12 bases lay between the germline ends. Germline V gene lookup returns CDR1 SQVTM and CDR2 ANQGSEA. The CDR3 runs 14 residues.

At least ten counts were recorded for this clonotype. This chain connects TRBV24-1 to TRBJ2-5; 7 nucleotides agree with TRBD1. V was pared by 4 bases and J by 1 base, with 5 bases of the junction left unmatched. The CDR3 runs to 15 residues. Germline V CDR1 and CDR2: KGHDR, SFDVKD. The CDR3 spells CATSDTRDSQETQYF. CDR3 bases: TGTGCCACCAGTGACACCCGGGACAGCCAAGAGACCCAGTACTTC.

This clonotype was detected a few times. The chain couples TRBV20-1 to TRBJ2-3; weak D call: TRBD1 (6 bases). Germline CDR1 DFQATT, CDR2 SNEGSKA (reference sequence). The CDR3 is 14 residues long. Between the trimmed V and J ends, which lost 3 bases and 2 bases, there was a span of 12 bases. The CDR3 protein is CSARDSLPTDTQYF. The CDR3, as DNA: TGCAGTGCTAGGGACAGTCTCCCCACAGATACGCAGTATTTT.

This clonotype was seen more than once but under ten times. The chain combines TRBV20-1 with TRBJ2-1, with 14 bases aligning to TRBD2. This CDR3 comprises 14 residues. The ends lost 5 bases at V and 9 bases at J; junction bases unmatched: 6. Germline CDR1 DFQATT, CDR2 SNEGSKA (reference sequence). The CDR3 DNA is TGCAGTGCTCCGGGACTAGCGGGAGCAGGTGAGCAGTTCTTC. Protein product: CSAPGLAGAGEQFF.

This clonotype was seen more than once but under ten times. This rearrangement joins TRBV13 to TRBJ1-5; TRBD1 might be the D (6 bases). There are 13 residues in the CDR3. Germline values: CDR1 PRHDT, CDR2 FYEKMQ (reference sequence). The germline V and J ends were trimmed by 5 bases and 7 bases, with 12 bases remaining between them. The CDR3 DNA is TGTGCCAGCAGCGCCAGGGGTAGGCAGCCCCAGCATTTT. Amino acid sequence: CASSARGRQPQHF. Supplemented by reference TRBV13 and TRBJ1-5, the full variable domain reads AAGVIQSPRHLIKEKRETATLKCYPIPRHDTVYWYQQGPGQDPQFLISFYEKMQSDKGSIPDRFSAQQFSDYHSELNMSSLELGDSALYFCASSARGRQPQHFGDGTRLSIL.

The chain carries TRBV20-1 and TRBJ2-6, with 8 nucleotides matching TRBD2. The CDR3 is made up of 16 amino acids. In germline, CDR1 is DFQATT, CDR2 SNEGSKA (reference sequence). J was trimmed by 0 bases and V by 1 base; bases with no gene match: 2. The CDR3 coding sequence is TGCAGTGCTAGAGCGGGAGGGAGCTCTGGGGCCAACGTCCTGACTTTC. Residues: CSARAGGSSGANVLTF.

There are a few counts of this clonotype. CDR3 amino acids: CASSLALQGAFMNTEAFF. The CDR3 coding sequence is TGTGCCAGCAGCTTAGCGCTTCAGGGGGCATTTATGAACACTGAAGCTTTCTTT. The chain couples TRBV7-8 to TRBJ1-1; the match to TRBD1 covers 8 bases. Per germline, CDR1 SGHVS and CDR2 FQNEAQ. The CDR3 is 18 residues long. Trimming cost V 0 bases and J 0 bases; bases outside gene matches: 9.

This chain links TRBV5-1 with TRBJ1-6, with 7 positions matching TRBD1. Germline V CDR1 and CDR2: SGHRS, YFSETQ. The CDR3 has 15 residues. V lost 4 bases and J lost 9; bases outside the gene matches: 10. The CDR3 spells CASSPTAQGGSPLHF. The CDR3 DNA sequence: TGCGCCAGCAGCCCGACAGCCCAGGGGGGTTCACCCCTCCACTTT.

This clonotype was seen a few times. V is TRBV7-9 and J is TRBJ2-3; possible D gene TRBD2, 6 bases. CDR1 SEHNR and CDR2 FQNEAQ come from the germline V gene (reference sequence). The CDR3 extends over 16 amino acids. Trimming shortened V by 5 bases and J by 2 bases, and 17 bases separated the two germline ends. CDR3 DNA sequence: TGTGCCAGCAGCCCGTCGGGCGGGATCAACACAGATACGCAGTATTTT. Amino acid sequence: CASSPSGGINTDTQYF. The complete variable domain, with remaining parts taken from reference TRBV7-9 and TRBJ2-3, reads DTGVSQNPRHKITKRGQNVTFRCDPISEHNRLYWYRQTLGQGPEFLTYFQNEAQLEKSRLLSDRFSAERPKGSFSTLEIQRTEQGDSAMYLCASSPSGGINTDTQYFGPGTRLTVL.

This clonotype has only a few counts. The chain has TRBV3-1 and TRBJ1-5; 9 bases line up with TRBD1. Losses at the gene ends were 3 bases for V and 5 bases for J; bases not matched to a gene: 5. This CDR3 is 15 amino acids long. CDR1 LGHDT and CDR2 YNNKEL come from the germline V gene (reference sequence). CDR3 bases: TGTGCCAGCAGCCAGGGACAGGGAGGGTATCAGCCCCAGCATTTT. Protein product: CASSQGQGGYQPQHF.